This passage covers 6 T cell receptor beta chains from one sample sequenced in a study of blood T cells in healthy people across ages. A second PCR, run for roughly 6 to 11 cycles, used a sample-barcoded 5' primer plus a J-beta primer mix. TCRdb re-analysed the 5' RACE reads in MiXCR, keeping a single row per CDR3 protein. Among hundreds of thousands of distinct CDR3 sequences listed, approximately 30% were seen once. The sample taken for sequencing was blood. The receptors were gathered from a woman aged 80 or older in good health.

Details on this clonotype: A single base separates this from a much larger clone, so it may be a read error. This chain joins TRBV6-2 or TRBV6-3 and TRBJ2-7, with D perhaps given as TRBD1 or TRBD2 (5 bases each). This CDR3 contains 14 residues. Trimming stripped 10 bases from V and 2 bases from J, with 18 bases between. Germline V CDR1 and CDR2: MNHEY, SVGEGT. DNA of the CDR3: TGTGCCACCACGGGGCTAGCAGTCCCCTACGAGCAGTACTTC. Its protein is CATTGLAVPYEQYF.

On this clonotype: Likely a read error: the CDR3 ends without its conserved phenylalanine or tryptophan. This chain joins TRBV6-5 and TRBJ2-5, with TRBD2 identical over 9 bases. The CDR3 totals 16 residues. Germline CDR1 MNHEY, CDR2 SVGAGI. Trimming at V came to 0 bases and at J to 11 bases, leaving 13 bases not matched to a gene. CDR3 loop: CASSYSSSGDYNEQYV. The CDR3 region has the DNA TGTGCCAGCAGTTACTCGTCTAGCGGGGACTACAATGAGCAGTACGTC.

The table lists this clonotype with a few counts. This chain links TRBV5-1 with TRBJ1-6; D not resolved. V was shortened by 0 bases and J by 0 bases, with 10 bases between the two germline ends. Germline V gene data show CDR1 as SGHRS and CDR2 as YFSETQ. The CDR3 totals 17 residues. The CDR3 sequence: CASSLELMSSYNSPLHF. Here the CDR3 DNA reads TGCGCCAGCAGCTTGGAACTGATGAGCTCCTATAATTCACCCCTCCACTTT.

The sample holds many counts of this clonotype. The chain couples TRBV6-1 to TRBJ1-1; D unclear. Deletions cut 2 bases from V and 0 bases from J, with 7 bases between. CDR3 size: 14 residues. The V gene's germline CDR1 is MNHNS and CDR2 SASEGT. The CDR3 coding sequence is TGTGCCAGCAGTGAACATATACTGAACACTGAAGCTTTCTTT. The encoded protein is CASSEHILNTEAFF.

This chain joins TRBV5-6 and TRBJ2-4; 7 nucleotides match TRBD1. Near its end, the DNA agrees better with TRBJ2-5, so the J call may be wrong. The CDR3 runs 16 residues. The germline V gene encodes CDR1 SGHDT and CDR2 YYEEEE. CDR3 coding DNA: TGTGCCAGCAGCTGGAAACCAGGGGGATGGCGAGAGACCCAGTACTTC. It translates to CASSWKPGGWRETQYF.

Of note for this clonotype: Likely a read error: the CDR3 ends without its conserved phenylalanine or tryptophan. V gene TRBV20-1 combines with J gene TRBJ2-1; the D gene is possibly TRBD2 (6 bases). This CDR3 comprises 15 residues. The germline V gene has CDR1 DFQATT and CDR2 SNEGSKA (reference sequence). Trimming cost V 3 bases and J 5 bases, with 17 bases left between them. The CDR3 DNA is TGCAGTGCTAGTGTGGCGGGCCGGGGGAACAATGAGCAGTTCTTA. It specifies CSASVAGRGNNEQFL.